Listed below are T cell receptor beta chains from one sample, sequenced in a study of blood T cell repertoires in COVID-19. Measured with immunoSEQ multiplex PCR; TCRdb has only the in-frame clones, and not every one. The data show fewer than 85,000 clones, about three quarters seen once. Material for sequencing was peripheral blood. Receptor source: a woman of 80 years or more with active or convalescent COVID-19. The CDR3 runs from the conserved cysteine through the conserved F or W. A D gene is named only where the DNA matches it firmly. Clone size is given for some rows only: seen once, a few or many times, or a class if the clone is expanded.

J | length | D | size | V | DNA | CDR3
TRBJ1-4 | 18 | TRBD1 | - | TRBV10-3 | TGTGCCATCAGTCGGGACAGGGTTTCGGGAACAACTAATGAAAAACTGTTTTTT | CAISRDRVSGTTNEKLFF
TRBJ1-2 | 14 | TRBD1 | - | TRBV7-2 | TGTGCCAGCAGCGAGACAGGGAACAACTATGGCTACACCTTC | CASSETGNNYGYTF
TRBJ1-5 | 15 | - | - | TRBV4-1 | TGCGCCAGCAGCCAAGAGAAGGAGGGGAAGCAGCCCCAGCATTTT | CASSQEKEGKQPQHF
TRBJ1-4 | 15 | - | - | TRBV3-1/TRBV3-2 | TGTGCCAGCAGCGATAATCGGGGGGCGGATGAAAAACTGTTTTTT | CASSDNRGADEKLFF
TRBJ2-7 | 14 | - | - | TRBV7-2 | TGTGCCAGCAGCGCGGCCGAACAACCCTACGAGCAGTACTTC | CASSAAEQPYEQYF
TRBJ1-6 | 13 | TRBD1 | - | TRBV25-1 | TGTGCCATGCAGGGGGTTGGGGATTCACCCCTCCACTTT | CAMQGVGDSPLHF
TRBJ1-2 | 11 | - | - | TRBV6-6 | TGTGCTTGCACCCCGGGGGGAGGCTACACCTTC | CACTPGGGYTF
TRBJ1-1 | 13 | TRBD1 | - | TRBV30 | TGTGCCTGGTGGGCAGGGGGGAACACTGAAGCTTTCTTT | CAWWAGGNTEAFF
TRBJ1-3 | 14 | TRBD1 | - | TRBV5-1 | TGCGCCAGCAGCGGTAACAGGGGCGGAAACACCATATATTTT | CASSGNRGGNTIYF
TRBJ1-1 | 13 | - | - | TRBV4-1 | TGCGCCAGCAGCCAAGATGAGGGAGGTGAAGCTTTCTTT | CASSQDEGGEAFF
TRBJ2-5 | 17 | TRBD2 | - | TRBV5-1 | TGCGCCAGCAGCTTGGGGGGAACGACTAGCCGCGCGGAGACCCAGTACTTC | CASSLGGTTSRAETQYF
TRBJ1-6 | 15 | - | many | TRBV18 | TGTGCCAGCTCACCTGGAACAGGACAGAATTCACCCCTCCACTTT | CASSPGTGQNSPLHF
TRBJ2-2 | 14 | - | - | TRBV5-1 | TGCGCCAGCAGCTTGGACCTGCTCGGCGGGGAGCTGTTTTTT | CASSLDLLGGELFF
TRBJ1-1 | 13 | - | few | TRBV12-3/TRBV12-4 | TGTGCCAGCAGGCCGACAGGAACAAATGAAGCTTTCTTT | CASRPTGTNEAFF
TRBJ2-1 | 16 | - | - | TRBV19 | TGTGCCAGTAGTATGCCGCGCGGGGTCACAAGCAATGAGCAGTTCTTC | CASSMPRGVTSNEQFF
TRBJ1-2 | 15 | - | once | TRBV2 | TGTGCCAGCTATCCAGCGTTCAGGGATTCCGGCGGCTACACCTTC | CASYPAFRDSGGYTF
TRBJ2-7 | 15 | TRBD2 | - | TRBV9 | TGTGCCAGCAGCGCGACGGGACTAGCGGGGGACGAGCAGTACTTC | CASSATGLAGDEQYF
TRBJ2-2 | 15 | - | - | TRBV5-6 | TGTGCCAGCAGCCGCGTGGGGCGGTACACCGGGGAGCTGTTTTTT | CASSRVGRYTGELFF
TRBJ1-2 | 13 | TRBD1 | - | TRBV9 | TGTGCCAGCAGGGCAGGGGGCTCCTTTGGCTACACCTTC | CASRAGGSFGYTF
TRBJ2-7 | 16 | TRBD2 | few | TRBV6-4 | TGTGCCAGCAGTCCAACCCCTAGCGGGGACTCCTACGAGCAGTACTTC | CASSPTPSGDSYEQYF
TRBJ2-5 | 15 | TRBD1 | - | TRBV11-2 | TGTGCCACCTCCCCGGGTGGACAGGGAGGAGAGACCCAGTACTTC | CATSPGGQGGETQYF
TRBJ1-1 | 16 | - | - | TRBV5-1 | TGCGCCAGCAGCTTGGTTACGGGGGGCATGAACACTGAAGCTTTCTTT | CASSLVTGGMNTEAFF
TRBJ2-6 | 17 | - | - | TRBV27 | TGTGCCAGCAGTTTTCGCACAGGGCGTAGAGAGGCCAACGTCCTGACTTTC | CASSFRTGRREANVLTF
TRBJ1-1 | 10 | TRBD1 | - | TRBV29-1 | TGCAGCGCCGGGGACAGTCGAGCTTTCTTT | CSAGDSRAFF
TRBJ1-2 | 15 | - | many | TRBV7-8 | TGTGCCAGCAGCCTATTACAGGGTTCCGGCTATGGCTACACCTTC | CASSLLQGSGYGYTF